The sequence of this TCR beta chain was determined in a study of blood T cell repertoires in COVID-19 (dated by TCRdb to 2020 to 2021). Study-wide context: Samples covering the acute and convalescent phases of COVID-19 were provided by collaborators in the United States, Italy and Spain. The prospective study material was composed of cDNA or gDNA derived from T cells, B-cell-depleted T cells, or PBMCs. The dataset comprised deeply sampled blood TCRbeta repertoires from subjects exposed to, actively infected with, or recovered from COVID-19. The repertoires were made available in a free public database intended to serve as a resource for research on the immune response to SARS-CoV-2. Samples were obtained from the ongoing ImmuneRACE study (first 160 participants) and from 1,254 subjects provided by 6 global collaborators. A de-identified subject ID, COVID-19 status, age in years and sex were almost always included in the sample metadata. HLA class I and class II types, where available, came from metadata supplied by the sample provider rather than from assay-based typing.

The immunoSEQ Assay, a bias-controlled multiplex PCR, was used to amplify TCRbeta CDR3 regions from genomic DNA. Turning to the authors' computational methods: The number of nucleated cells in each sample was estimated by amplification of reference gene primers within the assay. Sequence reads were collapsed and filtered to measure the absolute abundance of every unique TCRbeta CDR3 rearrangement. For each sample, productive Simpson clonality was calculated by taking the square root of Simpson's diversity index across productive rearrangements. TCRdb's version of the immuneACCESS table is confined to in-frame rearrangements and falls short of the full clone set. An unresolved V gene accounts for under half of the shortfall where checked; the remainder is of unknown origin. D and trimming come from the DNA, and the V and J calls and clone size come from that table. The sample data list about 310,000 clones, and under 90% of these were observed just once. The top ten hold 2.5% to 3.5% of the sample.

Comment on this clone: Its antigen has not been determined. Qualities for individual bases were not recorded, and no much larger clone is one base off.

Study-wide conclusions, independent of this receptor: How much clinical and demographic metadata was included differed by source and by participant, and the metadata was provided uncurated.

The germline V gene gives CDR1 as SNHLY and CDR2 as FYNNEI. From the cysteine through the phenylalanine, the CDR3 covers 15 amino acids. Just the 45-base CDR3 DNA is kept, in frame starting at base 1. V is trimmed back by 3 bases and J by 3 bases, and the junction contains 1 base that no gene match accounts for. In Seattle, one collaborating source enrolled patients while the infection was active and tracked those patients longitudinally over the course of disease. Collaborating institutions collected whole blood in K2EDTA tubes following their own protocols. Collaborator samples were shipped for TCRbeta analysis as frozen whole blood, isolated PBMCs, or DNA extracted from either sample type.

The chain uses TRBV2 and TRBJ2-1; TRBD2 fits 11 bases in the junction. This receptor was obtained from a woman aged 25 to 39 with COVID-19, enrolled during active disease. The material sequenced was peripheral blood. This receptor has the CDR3 CASSETSGDYNEQFF. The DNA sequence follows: TGTGCCAGCAGTGAGACTAGCGGGGACTACAATGAGCAGTTCTTC.